This T cell receptor (beta chain) was recovered during a study of blood T cell repertoires in COVID-19. Study-wide context: Samples representing acute and convalescent COVID-19 were sourced from the United States, Italy and Spain.

Original data processing: The assay estimated nucleated cells by amplifying reference gene primers. The data were produced by immunoSEQ multiplex PCR, yet TCRdb's version contains in-frame clones alone and is incomplete. Clone size and V and J calls were adopted from that table, with D and trimming inferred from the DNA. The sample holds some 76,000 clones; approximately 85% are singletons and the top ten take 27%. This clone is a singleton in its sample. Looked up from germline, CDR1 is SNHLY and CDR2 is FYNNEI. Trimming removed 6 bases from V and 9 bases from J, with 15 bases in between. CDR3 length: 14 amino acids.

This clonotype originated in a human donor in a cohort sampled during active COVID-19. Sequencing was carried out using peripheral blood. This chain connects TRBV2 to TRBJ1-6; D unresolved. The CDR3 is CASSIGPRSSPLHF. DNA of the CDR3: TGTGCCAGCAGCATCGGTCCAAGGAGTTCACCCCTCCACTTT.